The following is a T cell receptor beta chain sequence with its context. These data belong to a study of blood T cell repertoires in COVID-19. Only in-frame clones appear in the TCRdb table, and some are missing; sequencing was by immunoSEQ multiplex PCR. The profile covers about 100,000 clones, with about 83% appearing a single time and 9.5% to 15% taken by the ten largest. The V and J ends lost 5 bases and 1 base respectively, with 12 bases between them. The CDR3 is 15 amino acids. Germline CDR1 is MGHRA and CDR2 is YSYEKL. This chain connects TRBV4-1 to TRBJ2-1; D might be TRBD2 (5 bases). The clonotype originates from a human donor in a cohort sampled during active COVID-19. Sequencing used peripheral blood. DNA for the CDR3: TGCGCCAGCAGCAATCTAGCTTTATCCTACAATGAGCAGTTCTTC. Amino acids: CASSNLALSYNEQFF.